This T cell receptor (beta chain) stems from a study of cytomegalovirus exposure and HLA in healthy donors. Overall study findings and caveats: Later work found most CMV-associated TCR beta chains apparently HLA-restricted. An ancestry cluster, one associated with Asian ancestry, reportedly showed fewer N-insertions than the approximately 670-donor mean in a later analysis. In a later analysis, common viral pathogens appeared linked to several of the most significant clusters. HLA alleles showed associations with some 15,000 TCR beta sequences in a later analysis, at a 0.05 false discovery rate.

A multiplex PCR was run with 60 Vbeta primers and 13 Jbeta primers. The table came from immunoSEQ multiplex PCR; TCRdb's copy has only in-frame clones and leaves some out. The data show more than 50,000 clones, and the top ten clones hold approximately 9%. This CDR3 has 18 residues. Germline assignment: CDR1 MNHEY and CDR2 SMNVEV (reference sequence). The trim removed 4 bases at V and 0 bases at J, leaving 11 bases unmatched. Note on this clone: The antigen remains undetermined.

The specimen was PBMCs. V is TRBV27 and J is TRBJ2-1; the match to TRBD2 covers 8 bases. The TCR sequence derives from a man aged 45-60 years in good health and CMV-seropositive. CDR3 DNA: TGTGCCAGCAGTTCATCAACTCGACTAGCGAGCTCCTACAATGAGCAGTTCTTC. Protein product: CASSSSTRLASSYNEQFF.